The clone carrying this TCR beta chain occurred once. Its antigen is unknown. The CDR3 spans 13 residues. Deletions cut 4 bases from V and 1 base from J, with 7 bases between. Germline loops: CDR1 MGHRA, CDR2 YSYEKL. The data were obtained in a study of CD8+ T cells in alopecia areata. Overall study results and limits: Higher clonality was seen in lesional scalp than in normal scalp, especially in alopecia totalis/universalis. With one nonresponder, baseline CD8+ expansion's link to response remains uncertain.

The sequencing template was cDNA reverse transcribed from extracted RNA. The assay was immunoSEQ multiplex PCR, and TCRdb's table has in-frame clones only and misses some. This sample has approximately 180,000 clones, with about 55% found just once. The treatment: oral pan-JAK inhibitor, 5-10 mg twice daily. Researchers gathered lesional scalp punch biopsies and peripheral blood from patients with alopecia areata. V is TRBV4-1 and J is TRBJ1-1, with no clear D. The sample in question was CD8+ T cells sorted from blood, obtained at week 24, from a patient treated with tofacitinib. This sequence originates from a human donor with alopecia areata. The CDR3 DNA reads TGCGCCAGCAGCCCTAAAGAGAACACTGAAGCTTTCTTT. Its protein is CASSPKENTEAFF.